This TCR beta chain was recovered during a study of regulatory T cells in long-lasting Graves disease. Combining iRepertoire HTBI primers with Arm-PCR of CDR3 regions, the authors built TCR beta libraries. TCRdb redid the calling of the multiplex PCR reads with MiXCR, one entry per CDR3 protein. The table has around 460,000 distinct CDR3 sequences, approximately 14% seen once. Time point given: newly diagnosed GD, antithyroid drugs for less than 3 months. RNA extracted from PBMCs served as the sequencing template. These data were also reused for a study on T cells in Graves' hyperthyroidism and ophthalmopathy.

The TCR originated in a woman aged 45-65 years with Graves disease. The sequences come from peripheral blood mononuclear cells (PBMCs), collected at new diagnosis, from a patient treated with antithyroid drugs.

This CDR3 is CASSSTGDIQYF. The CDR3 nucleotides read TGTGCCAGCAGTTCGACAGGGGACATTCAGTACTTC. The chain links TRBV27 to TRBJ2-4, with 8 bases fitting TRBD1. There are 12 residues in the CDR3. Trimming at V came to 4 bases and at J to 8 bases, leaving 1 base not matched to a gene. Germline V CDR1 and CDR2: MNHEY, SMNVEV (reference sequence).